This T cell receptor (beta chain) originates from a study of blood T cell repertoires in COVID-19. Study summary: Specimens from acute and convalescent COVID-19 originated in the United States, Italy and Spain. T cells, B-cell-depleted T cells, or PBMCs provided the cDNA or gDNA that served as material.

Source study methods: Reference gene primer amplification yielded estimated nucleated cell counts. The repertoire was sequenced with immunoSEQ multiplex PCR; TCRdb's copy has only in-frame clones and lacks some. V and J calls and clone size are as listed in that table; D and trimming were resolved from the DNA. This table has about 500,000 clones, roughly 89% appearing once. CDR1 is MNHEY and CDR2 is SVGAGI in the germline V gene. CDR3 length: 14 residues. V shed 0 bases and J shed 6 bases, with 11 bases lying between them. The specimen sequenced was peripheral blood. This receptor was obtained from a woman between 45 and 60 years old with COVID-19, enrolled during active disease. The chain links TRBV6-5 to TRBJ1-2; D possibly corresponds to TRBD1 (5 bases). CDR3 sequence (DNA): TGTGCCAGCAGTTACTCGAGCAGGGAGGATGGCTACACCTTC. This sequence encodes CASSYSSREDGYTF.